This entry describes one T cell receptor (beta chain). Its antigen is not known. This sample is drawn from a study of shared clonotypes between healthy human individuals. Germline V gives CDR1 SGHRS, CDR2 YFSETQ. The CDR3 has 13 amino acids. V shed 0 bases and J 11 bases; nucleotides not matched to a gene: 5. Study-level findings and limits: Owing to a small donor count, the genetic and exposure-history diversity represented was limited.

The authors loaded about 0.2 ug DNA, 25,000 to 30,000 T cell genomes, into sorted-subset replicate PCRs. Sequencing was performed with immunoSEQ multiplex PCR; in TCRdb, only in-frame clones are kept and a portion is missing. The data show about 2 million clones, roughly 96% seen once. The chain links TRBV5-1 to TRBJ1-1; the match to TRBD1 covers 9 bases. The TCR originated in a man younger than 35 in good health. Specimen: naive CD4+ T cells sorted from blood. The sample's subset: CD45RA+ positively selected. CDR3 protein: CASSLGTGEKAFF. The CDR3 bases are TGCGCCAGCAGCTTGGGGACAGGGGAAAAGGCTTTCTTT.